Below, one TCR beta chain is given with its context. This clonotype was seen only a few times. Its recognized antigen is unknown. Base qualities are not at hand, and no much larger clone is one base apart. This sample stems from a study of T-cell reconstitution after alpha-beta-depleted transplantation in children (dated by TCRdb to the mid-2010s). With respect to the entire study: The study quantitatively tracked T-cell immune reconstitution after TCRalphabeta/CD19-depleted allogeneic hematopoietic cell transplantation in children using TCR repertoire profiling. On the study overall, not on this receptor specifically: Apparently early alphabetaT-cell count recovery about two months after transplant reportedly relied on only several hundred rapidly expanded clones derived from non-depleted graft cells. Over subsequent months, a decline in hyperexpanded clone frequencies was noted, and after one year, T-cell counts and TCRbeta diversity were mostly ascribed to newly produced T cells. In some patients, high TCRbeta diversity at day 60 was attributed to recipient T cells and intrathymic progenitors that had survived conditioning.

Reading the label with the study, this specimen's treatment or condition is: allogeneic hematopoietic cell transplantation with graft depleted of TCRalphabeta T cells and CD19 B cells. The transplant recipients were children given TCRalphabeta/CD19-depleted allogeneic hematopoietic cell grafts. The library was made by PCR. The sample was run on an Illumina HiSeq 2500. TCR library preparation used molecular barcoding, with unique molecular identifiers applied to normalize quantification of the TCRbeta repertoire. Clones were called with MiXCR by TCRdb after fastp trimmed the public reads at Q25, and only in-frame beta chains were retained. All rows with the same CDR3 protein become a single entry with the most common DNA and genes. This sample comprises more than 500,000 distinct CDR3 sequences, 11% of them detected only once. About 15% of the sample is taken by the ten largest. Spanning cysteine to phenylalanine, the CDR3 consists of 13 amino acids. Just CDR3 DNA is preserved here, 39 bases in frame from base 1. CDR1 and CDR2 (LGHNA, YSLEER) derive from the germline V gene. V is clipped by 0 bases and J by 9 bases, and the sequence between their germline boundaries is 9 bases long.

The chain joins TRBV4-3 to TRBJ2-1, and the D gene may be TRBD2, 5 bases matching. This clonotype was obtained from a female patient younger than 10 who had a stem cell transplant for aplastic anemia, so the T cells may come from the graft donor. Source: PBMCs, mostly from graft donor cells, taken 180 days after TCRalphabeta/CD19-depleted stem cell transplant. The nucleotide sequence reads as follows: TGCGCCAGCAGCCAAGAAAGGAGGAGTGAGCAGTTCTTC. Translated, it gives CASSQERRSEQFF.